The 5 T cell receptor beta chains given below trace back to one sample, sequenced in a study of technical replicates of blood from several donors. Generated by immunoSEQ multiplex PCR, the TCRdb table keeps only in-frame clones and is missing some. This sample has approximately 77,000 clones; approximately 94% occur once, and the top ten carry around 0.37%. The sequenced sample was T cells isolated from PBMCs. The receptor set was obtained from a human donor in good health.

The chain combines TRBV5-4 with TRBJ2-3; 10 bases are a match to TRBD2. Germline values: CDR1 SGHNT, CDR2 YYREEE (reference sequence). The CDR3 extends over 16 amino acids. The trim removed 4 bases at V and 2 bases at J, leaving 7 bases unmatched. CDR3 sequence reads: CASSMTLAGLTDTQYF. The CDR3, as DNA: TGTGCCAGCAGCATGACACTAGCGGGACTCACAGATACGCAGTATTTT.

The chain uses TRBV7-2 and TRBJ2-1, with 9 nucleotides matching TRBD2. Germline CDR1 reads SGHTA; CDR2 reads FQGNSA. V lost 7 bases and J lost 7; bases outside the gene matches: 8. CDR3 size: 14 residues. Here the CDR3 DNA reads TGTGCCAGCAACATAGCGGGAGTAGGAAATGAGCAGTTCTTC. The encoded protein is CASNIAGVGNEQFF.

This clone was counted a single time. V gene TRBV4-1 combines with J gene TRBJ2-7; no reliable D call. The CDR3 is 15 amino acids. Germline-derived CDR1 and CDR2 are MGHRA and YSYEKL. Between the trimmed V and J ends, which lost 2 bases and 7 bases, there was a span of 18 bases. This CDR3 reads CASSQKSDSPVEQYF. The CDR3 DNA is TGCGCCAGCAGCCAAAAGAGTGACTCACCGGTGGAGCAGTACTTC.

The V gene is TRBV19, the J gene TRBJ2-7; D may be TRBD2 (6 bases). V was pared by 10 bases and J by 2 bases, with 21 bases between. The germline V gene has CDR1 LNHDA and CDR2 SQIVND (reference sequence). This CDR3 region has 15 residues. CDR3 sequence: CATTAGLLNTYEQYF. Written as DNA, the CDR3 is TGTGCCACGACCGCGGGACTTCTGAATACCTACGAGCAGTACTTC.

This clone was seen a single time. V gene TRBV27 combines with J gene TRBJ1-1; 9 bases match TRBD1. Germline V CDR1 and CDR2: MNHEY, SMNVEV (reference sequence). J lost 1 base, V lost 5 bases, and 5 bases had no gene match. The CDR3 has 15 amino acids. The CDR3 reads CASSIMGQGNTEAFF. DNA of the CDR3: TGTGCCAGCAGTATAATGGGACAGGGGAACACTGAAGCTTTCTTT.